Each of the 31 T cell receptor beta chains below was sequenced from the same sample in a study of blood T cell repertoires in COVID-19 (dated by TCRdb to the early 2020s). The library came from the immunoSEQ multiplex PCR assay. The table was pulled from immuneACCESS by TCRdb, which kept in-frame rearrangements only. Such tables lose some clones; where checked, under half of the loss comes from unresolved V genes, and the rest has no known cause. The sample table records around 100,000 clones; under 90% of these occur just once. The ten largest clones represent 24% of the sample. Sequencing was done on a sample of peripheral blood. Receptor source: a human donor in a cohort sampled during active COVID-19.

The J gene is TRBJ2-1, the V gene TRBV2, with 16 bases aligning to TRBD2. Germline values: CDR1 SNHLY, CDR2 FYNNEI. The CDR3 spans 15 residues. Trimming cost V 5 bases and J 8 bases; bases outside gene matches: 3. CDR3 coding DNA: TGTGCCAGCAGTAAGGGACTAGCGGGGGGGCATGAGCAGTTCTTC. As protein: CASSKGLAGGHEQFF.

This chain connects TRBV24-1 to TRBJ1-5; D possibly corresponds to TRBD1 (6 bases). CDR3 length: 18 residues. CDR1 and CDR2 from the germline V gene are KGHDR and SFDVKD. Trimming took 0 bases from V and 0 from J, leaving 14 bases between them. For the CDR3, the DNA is TGTGCCACCAGTGATTTGGAAGACAGGAACAATAGCAATCAGCCCCAGCATTTT. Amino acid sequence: CATSDLEDRNNSNQPQHF.

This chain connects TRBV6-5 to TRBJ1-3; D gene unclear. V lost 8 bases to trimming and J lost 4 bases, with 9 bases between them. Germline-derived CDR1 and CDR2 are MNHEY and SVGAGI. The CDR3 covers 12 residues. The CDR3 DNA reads TGTGCCAGCCGGGGATCCGGAAACACCATATATTTT. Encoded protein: CASRGSGNTIYF.

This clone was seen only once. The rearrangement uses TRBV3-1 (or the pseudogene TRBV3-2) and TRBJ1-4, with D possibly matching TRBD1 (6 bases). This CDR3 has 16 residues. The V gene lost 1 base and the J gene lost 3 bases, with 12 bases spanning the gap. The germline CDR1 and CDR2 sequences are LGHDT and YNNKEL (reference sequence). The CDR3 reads CASSQAHRAANEKLFF. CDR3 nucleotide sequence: TGTGCCAGCAGCCAAGCGCACAGGGCGGCTAATGAAAAACTGTTTTTT.

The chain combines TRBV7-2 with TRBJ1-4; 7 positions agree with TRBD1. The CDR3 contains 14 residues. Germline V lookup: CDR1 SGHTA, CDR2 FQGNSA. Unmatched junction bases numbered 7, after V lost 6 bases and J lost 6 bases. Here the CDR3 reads CASRRGGVHEKLFF. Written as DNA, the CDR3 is TGTGCCAGCAGGAGAGGGGGCGTCCATGAAAAACTGTTTTTT.

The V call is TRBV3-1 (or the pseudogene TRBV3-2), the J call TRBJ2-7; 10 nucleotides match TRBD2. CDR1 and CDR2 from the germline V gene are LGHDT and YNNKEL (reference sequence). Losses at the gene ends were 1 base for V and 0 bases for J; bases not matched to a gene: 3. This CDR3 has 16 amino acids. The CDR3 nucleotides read TGTGCCAGCAGCCAAGGACTAGCGGGCGCCTCCTACGAGCAGTACTTC. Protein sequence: CASSQGLAGASYEQYF.

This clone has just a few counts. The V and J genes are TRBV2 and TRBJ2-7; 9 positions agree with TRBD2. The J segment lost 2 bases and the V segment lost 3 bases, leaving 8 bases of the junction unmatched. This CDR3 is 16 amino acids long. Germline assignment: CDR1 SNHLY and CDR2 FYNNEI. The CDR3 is CASSDWGSGGTYEQYF. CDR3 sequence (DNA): TGTGCCAGCAGTGATTGGGGTAGCGGGGGAACCTACGAGCAGTACTTC.

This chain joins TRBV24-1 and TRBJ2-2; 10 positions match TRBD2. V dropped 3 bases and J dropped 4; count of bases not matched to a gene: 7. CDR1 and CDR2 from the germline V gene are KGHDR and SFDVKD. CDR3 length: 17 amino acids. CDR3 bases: TGTGCCACCAGTGATCCCAAAGTAGCGGGGGGCACCGGGGAGCTGTTTTTT. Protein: CATSDPKVAGGTGELFF.

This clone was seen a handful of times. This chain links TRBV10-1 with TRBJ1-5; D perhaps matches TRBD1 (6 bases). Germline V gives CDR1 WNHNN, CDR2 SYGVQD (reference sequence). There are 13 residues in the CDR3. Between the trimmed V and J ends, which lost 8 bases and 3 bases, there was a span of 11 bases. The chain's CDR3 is CASSQGYNQPQHF. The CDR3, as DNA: TGCGCCAGCTCTCAGGGGTACAATCAGCCCCAGCATTTT.

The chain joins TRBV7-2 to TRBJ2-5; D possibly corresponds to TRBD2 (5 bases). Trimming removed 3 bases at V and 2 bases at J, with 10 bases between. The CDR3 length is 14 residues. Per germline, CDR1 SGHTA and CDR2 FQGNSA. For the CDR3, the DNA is TGTGCCAGCAGCTTCCGCCCGGGGCAAGAGACCCAGTACTTC. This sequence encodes CASSFRPGQETQYF.

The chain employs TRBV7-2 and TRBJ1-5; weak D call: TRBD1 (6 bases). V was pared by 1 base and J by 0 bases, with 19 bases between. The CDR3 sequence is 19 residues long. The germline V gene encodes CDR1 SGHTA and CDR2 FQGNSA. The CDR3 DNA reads TGTGCCAGCAGCTTAGGAGCCTCCTACAGGGCGTATAGCAATCAGCCCCAGCATTTT. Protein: CASSLGASYRAYSNQPQHF. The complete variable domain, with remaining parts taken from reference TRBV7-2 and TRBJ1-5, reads GAGVSQSPSNKVTEKGKDVELRCDPISGHTALYWYRQSLGQGLEFLIYFQGNSAPDKSGLPSDRFSAERTGGSVSTLTIQRTQQEDSAVYLCASSLGASYRAYSNQPQHFGDGTRLSIL.

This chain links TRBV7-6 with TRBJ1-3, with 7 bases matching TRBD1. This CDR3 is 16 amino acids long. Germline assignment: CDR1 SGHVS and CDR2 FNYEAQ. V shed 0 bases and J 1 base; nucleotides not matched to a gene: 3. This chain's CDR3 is CASSLADRVSGNTIYF. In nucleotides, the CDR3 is TGTGCCAGCAGCTTAGCTGACAGGGTGTCTGGAAACACCATATATTTT.

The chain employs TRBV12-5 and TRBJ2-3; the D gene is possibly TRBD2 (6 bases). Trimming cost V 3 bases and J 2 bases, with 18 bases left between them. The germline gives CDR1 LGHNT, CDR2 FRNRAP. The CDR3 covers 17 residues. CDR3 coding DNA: TGTGCTAGTGGTTTTTCTAGCGTCGGGAGAAACACAGATACGCAGTATTTT. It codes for CASGFSSVGRNTDTQYF.

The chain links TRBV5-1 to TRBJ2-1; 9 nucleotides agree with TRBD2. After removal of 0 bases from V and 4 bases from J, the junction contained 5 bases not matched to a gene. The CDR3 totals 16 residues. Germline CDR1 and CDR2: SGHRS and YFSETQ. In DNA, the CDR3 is TGCGCCAGCAGCTTGGGACTAGCGGACGCATACAATGAGCAGTTCTTC. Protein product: CASSLGLADAYNEQFF.

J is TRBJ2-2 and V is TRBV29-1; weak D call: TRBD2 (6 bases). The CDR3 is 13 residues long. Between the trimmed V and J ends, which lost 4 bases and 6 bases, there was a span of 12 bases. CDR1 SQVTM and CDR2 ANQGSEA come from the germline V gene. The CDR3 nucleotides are TGCAGCGTTGGTCCCAGCGGGCCCGGGGAGCTGTTTTTT. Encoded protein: CSVGPSGPGELFF.

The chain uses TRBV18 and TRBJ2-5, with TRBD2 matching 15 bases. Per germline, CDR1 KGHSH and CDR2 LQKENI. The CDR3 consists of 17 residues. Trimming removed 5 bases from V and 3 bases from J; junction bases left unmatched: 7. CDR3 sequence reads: CASSKPGLAGGEETQYF. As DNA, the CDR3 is TGTGCCAGCTCAAAGCCGGGACTAGCGGGAGGCGAAGAGACCCAGTACTTC.

The CDR3: CASRPEGALNTEAFF. DNA of the CDR3: TGTGCCAGCAGACCCGAGGGGGCTTTGAACACTGAAGCTTTCTTT. The chain has TRBV5-5 and TRBJ1-1; 7 bases are a match to TRBD1. With 5 bases clipped from V and 0 bases from J, the junction kept 7 bases outside the gene matches. Looked up from germline, CDR1 is SGHKS and CDR2 is YYEKEE (reference sequence). The CDR3 spans 15 residues. The full variable domain, its missing parts supplied by reference TRBV5-5 and TRBJ1-1, is DAGVTQSPTHLIKTRGQQVTLRCSPISGHKSVSWYQQVLGQGPQFIFQYYEKEERGRGNFPDRFSARQFPNYSSELNVNALLLGDSALYLCASRPEGALNTEAFFGQGTRLTVV.

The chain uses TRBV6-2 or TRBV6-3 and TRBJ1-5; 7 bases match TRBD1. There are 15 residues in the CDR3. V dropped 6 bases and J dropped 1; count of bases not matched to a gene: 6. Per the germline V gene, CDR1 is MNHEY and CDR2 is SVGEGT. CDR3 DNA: TGTGCCAGCAGCCCACACAGGGGAAGCAATCAGCCCCAGCATTTT. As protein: CASSPHRGSNQPQHF.

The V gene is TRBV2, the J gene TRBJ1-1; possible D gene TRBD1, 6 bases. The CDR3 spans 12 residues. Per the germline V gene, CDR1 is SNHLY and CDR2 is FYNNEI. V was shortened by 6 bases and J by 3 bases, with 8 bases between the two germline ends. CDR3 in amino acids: CASRTGYTEAFF. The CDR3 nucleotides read TGTGCCAGCAGAACAGGGTACACTGAAGCTTTCTTT.

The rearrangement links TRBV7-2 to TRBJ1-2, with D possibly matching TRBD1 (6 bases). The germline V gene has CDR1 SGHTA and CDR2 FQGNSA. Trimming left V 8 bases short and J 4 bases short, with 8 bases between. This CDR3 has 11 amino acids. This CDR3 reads CASRGGYGYTF. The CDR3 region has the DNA TGTGCCAGCCGAGGGGGCTATGGCTACACCTTC.

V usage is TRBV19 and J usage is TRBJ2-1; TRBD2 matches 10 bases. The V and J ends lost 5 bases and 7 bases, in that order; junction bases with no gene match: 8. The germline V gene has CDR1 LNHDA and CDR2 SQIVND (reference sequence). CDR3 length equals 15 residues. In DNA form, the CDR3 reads TGTGCCAGTAGTTCGGGACTAGCGATGGGTAATGAGCAGTTCTTC. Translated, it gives CASSSGLAMGNEQFF.

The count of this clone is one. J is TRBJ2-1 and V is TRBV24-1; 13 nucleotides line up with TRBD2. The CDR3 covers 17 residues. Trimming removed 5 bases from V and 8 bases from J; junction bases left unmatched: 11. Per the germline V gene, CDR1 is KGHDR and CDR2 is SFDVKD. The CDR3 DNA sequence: TGTGCCACCAGTGGCAGGACTAGCGGGGGCAACTCGGATGAGCAGTTCTTC. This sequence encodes CATSGRTSGGNSDEQFF.

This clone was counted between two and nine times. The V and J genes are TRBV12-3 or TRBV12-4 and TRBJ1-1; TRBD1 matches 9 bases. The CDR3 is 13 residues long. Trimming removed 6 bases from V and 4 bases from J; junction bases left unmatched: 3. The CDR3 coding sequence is TGTGCCAGCAGACCGACAGGGGGCACTGAAGCTTTCTTT. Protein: CASRPTGGTEAFF.

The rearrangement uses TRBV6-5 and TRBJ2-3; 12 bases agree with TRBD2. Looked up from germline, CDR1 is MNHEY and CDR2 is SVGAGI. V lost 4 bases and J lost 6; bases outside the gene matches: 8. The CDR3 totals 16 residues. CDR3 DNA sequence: TGTGCCAGCAGTTCCTTACTAGCGGGAGGTTCCGATACGCAGTATTTT. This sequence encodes CASSSLLAGGSDTQYF.

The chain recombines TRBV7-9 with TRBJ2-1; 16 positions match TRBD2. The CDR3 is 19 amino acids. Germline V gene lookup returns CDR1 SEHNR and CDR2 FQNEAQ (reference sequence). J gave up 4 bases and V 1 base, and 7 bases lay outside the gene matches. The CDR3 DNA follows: TGTGCCAGCAGCTTAGAGGGACTAGCGGGGGGGCGTGCATACAATGAGCAGTTCTTC. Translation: CASSLEGLAGGRAYNEQFF.

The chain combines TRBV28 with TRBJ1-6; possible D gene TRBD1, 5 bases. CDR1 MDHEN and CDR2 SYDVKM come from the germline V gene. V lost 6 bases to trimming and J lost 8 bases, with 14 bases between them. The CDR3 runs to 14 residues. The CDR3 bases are TGTGCCAGCAGAGATGGGGGGACGCATTCACCCCTCCACTTT. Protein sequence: CASRDGGTHSPLHF.

CDR3 DNA: TGTGCCAGCAGCCAATCGGGACTGGGGTCCTACGAGCAGTACTTC. Translated, it gives CASSQSGLGSYEQYF. This sequence joins TRBV7-8 and TRBJ2-7, with a tentative D call TRBD2 (6 bases). CDR1 and CDR2 (germline): SGHVS, FQNEAQ. This CDR3 is built from 15 residues. V gave up 5 bases and J gave up 1 base, with 15 bases separating them.

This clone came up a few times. CDR3 in amino acids: CASSQTRGTGGQPQHF. CDR3 DNA sequence: TGCGCCAGCAGCCAGACCCGGGGGACGGGCGGTCAGCCCCAGCATTTT. This chain links TRBV4-1 with TRBJ1-5; perhaps TRBD1 as D (5 bases). This CDR3 has 16 amino acids. The V gene lost 3 bases and the J gene lost 6 bases, with 18 bases spanning the gap. Germline CDR1 and CDR2: MGHRA and YSYEKL.

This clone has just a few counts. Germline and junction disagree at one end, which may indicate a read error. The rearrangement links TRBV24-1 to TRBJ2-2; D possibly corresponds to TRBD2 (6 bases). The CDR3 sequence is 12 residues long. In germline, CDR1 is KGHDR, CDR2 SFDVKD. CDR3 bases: TGTGCCACCAGCGCGGGTTACGGGGGGCTGTTTTTT. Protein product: CATSAGYGGLFF.

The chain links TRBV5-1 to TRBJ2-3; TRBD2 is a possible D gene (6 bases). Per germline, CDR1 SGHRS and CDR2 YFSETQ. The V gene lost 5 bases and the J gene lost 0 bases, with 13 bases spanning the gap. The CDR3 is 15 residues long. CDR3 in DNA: TGCGCCAGCAGAGGGTCGCGGGGAAGCACAGATACGCAGTATTTT. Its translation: CASRGSRGSTDTQYF. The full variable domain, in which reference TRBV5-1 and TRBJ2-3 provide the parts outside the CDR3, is KAGVTQTPRYLIKTRGQQVTLSCSPISGHRSVSWYQQTPGQGLQFLFEYFSETQRNKGNFPGRFSGRQFSNSRSEMNVSTLELGDSALYLCASRGSRGSTDTQYFGPGTRLTVL.

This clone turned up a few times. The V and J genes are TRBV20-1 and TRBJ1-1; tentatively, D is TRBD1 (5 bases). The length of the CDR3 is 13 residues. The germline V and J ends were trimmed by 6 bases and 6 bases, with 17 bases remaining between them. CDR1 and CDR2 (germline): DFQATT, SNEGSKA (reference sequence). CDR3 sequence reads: CSASTTDDPEAFF. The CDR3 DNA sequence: TGCAGTGCAAGTACGACAGACGATCCTGAAGCTTTCTTT.